This T cell receptor (beta chain) was profiled in a study of technical replicates of blood from several donors. Measured with immunoSEQ multiplex PCR; TCRdb has only the in-frame clones, and not every one. In the table there are some 70,000 clones, about 97% of which are singletons. Looked up from germline, CDR1 is DFQATT and CDR2 is SNEGSKA (reference sequence). V was cut by 6 bases and J by 6 bases, with 8 bases left in between. The CDR3 runs to 10 residues. The sequence came from a human donor in good health. The sequenced material came from T cells isolated from PBMCs. This chain uses TRBV20-1 with TRBJ1-1, with D uncertain. CDR3 sequence: CSAEDSEAFF. The CDR3 nucleotides are TGCAGTGCCGAGGACTCTGAAGCTTTCTTT.